This TCR beta chain was identified in a study of T cell responses to AZD1222 COVID-19 vaccine. Study outcomes and limitations: Most donors were white British, females outnumbered males, and clonal diversity was possibly underestimated. Samples come after the peak T cell response, not at day 14.

This CDR3 region has 16 residues. V gave up 1 base and J gave up 3 bases; unmatched junction bases: 5. Germline CDR1 and CDR2: LNHNV and YYDKDF (reference sequence). This clone is a singleton in its sample. What it recognizes is unknown. Some clones are missing from TCRdb's copy, which holds only in-frame ones; the method was immunoSEQ multiplex PCR. Of 80,000 to 90,000 clones detected, roughly nine tenths appear once; the ten largest clones hold about 5.2%. J is TRBJ2-7 and V is TRBV15; 11 positions agree with TRBD2. The sequencing here drew on peripheral blood, taken on day 0 of AZD1222 vaccination. The receptor was derived from an adult in good health. The CDR3 sequence: CATSRGGTSGLYEQYF. CDR3 in DNA: TGTGCCACCAGCAGAGGCGGGACTAGCGGCCTCTACGAGCAGTACTTC.